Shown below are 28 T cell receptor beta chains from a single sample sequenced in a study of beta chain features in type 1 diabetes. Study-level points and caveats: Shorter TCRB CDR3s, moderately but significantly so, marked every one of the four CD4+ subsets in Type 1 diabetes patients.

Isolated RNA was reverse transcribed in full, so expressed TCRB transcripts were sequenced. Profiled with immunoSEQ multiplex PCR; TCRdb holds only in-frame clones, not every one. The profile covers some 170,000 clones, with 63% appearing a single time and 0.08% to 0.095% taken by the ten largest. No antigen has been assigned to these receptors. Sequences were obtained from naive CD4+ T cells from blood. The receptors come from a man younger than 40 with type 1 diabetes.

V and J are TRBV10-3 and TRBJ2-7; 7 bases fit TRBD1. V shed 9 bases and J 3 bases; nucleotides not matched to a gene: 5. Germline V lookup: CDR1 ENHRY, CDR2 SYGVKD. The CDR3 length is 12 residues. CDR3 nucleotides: TGTGCCATTTGTCCAGGGGGCTACGAGCAGTACTTC. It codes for CAICPGGYEQYF.

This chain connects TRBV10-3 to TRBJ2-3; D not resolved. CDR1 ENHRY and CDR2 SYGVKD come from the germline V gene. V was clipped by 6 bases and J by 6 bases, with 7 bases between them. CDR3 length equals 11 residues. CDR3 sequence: CAISEGDTQYF. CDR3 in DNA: TGTGCCATCAGCGAAGGGGATACGCAGTATTTT.

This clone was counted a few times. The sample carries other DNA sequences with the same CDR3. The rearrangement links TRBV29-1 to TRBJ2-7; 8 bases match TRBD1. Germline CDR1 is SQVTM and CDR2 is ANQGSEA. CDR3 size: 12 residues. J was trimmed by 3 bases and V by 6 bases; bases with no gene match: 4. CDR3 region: CSVDRGSYEQYF. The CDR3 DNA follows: TGCAGCGTAGACAGGGGTAGCTACGAGCAGTACTTC.

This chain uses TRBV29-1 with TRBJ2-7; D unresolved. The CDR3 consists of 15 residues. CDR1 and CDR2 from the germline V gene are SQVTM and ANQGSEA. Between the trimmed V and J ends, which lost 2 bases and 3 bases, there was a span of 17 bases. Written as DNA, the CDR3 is TGCAGCGTTGAACGCGGCAAGGCAAGAGGCTACGAGCAGTACTTC. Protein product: CSVERGKARGYEQYF.

The CDR3 region is CSVPQGSGANVLTF. The DNA for the CDR3 is TGCAGCGTGCCACAGGGCTCTGGGGCCAACGTCCTGACTTTC. The chain has TRBV29-1 and TRBJ2-6, with D perhaps matching TRBD1 (6 bases). V was cut by 6 bases and J by 0 bases, with 9 bases left in between. The CDR3 has 14 residues. The V gene's germline CDR1 is SQVTM and CDR2 ANQGSEA.

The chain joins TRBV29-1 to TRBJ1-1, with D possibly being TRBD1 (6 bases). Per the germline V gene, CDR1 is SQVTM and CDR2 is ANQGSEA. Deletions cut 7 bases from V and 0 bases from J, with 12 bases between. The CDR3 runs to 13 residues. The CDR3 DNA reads TGCAGCGCCCGGGACATCTTGAACACTGAAGCTTTCTTT. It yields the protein CSARDILNTEAFF.

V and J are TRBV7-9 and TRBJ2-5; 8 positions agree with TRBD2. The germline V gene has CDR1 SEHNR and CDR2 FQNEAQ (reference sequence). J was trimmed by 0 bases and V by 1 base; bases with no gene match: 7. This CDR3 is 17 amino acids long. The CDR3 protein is CASSLGVLAGNQETQYF. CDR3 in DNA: TGTGCCAGCAGCTTAGGAGTGTTAGCGGGGAACCAAGAGACCCAGTACTTC.

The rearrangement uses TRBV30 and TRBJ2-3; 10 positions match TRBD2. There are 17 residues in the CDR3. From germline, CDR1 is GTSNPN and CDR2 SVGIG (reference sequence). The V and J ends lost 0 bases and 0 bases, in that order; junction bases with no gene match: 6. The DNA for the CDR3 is TGTGCCTGGAGTGTGACTCGGACTAGCGGTAGCACAGATACGCAGTATTTT. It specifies CAWSVTRTSGSTDTQYF.

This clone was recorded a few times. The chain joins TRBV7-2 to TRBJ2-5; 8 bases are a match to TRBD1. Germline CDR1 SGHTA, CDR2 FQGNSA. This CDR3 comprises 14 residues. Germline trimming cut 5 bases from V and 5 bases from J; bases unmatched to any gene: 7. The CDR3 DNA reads TGTGCCAGCAGCCTAGACAGGGGTGGGGAGACCCAGTACTTC. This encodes CASSLDRGGETQYF. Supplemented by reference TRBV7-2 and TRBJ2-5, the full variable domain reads GAGVSQSPSNKVTEKGKDVELRCDPISGHTALYWYRQSLGQGLEFLIYFQGNSAPDKSGLPSDRFSAERTGGSVSTLTIQRTQQEDSAVYLCASSLDRGGETQYFGPGTRLLVL.

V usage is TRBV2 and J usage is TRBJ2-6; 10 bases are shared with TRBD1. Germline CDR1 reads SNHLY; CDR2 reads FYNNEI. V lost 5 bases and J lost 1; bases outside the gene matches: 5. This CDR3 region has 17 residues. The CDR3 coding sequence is TGTGCCAGCAGTCCCGGGACAGGGGTATCTGGGGCCAACGTCCTGACTTTC. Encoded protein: CASSPGTGVSGANVLTF.

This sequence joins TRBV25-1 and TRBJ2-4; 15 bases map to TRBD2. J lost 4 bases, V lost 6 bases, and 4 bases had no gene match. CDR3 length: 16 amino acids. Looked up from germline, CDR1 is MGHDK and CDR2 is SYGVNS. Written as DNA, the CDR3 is TGTGCCAGCAGCCCCGGGACTAGCGGGGGGAAAAACATTCAGTACTTC. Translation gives CASSPGTSGGKNIQYF.

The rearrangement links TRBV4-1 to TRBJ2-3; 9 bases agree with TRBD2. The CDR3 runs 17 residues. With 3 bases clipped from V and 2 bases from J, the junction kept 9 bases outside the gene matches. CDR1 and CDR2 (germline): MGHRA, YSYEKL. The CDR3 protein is CASSQGSAGGPTDTQYF. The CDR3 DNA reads TGCGCCAGCAGCCAGGGGTCAGCGGGGGGCCCCACAGATACGCAGTATTTT.

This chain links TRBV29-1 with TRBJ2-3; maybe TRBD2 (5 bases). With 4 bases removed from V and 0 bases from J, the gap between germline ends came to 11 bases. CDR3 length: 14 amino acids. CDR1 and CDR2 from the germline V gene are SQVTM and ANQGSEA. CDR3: CSVASGGSTDTQYF. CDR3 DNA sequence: TGCAGCGTTGCAAGCGGTGGAAGCACAGATACGCAGTATTTT.

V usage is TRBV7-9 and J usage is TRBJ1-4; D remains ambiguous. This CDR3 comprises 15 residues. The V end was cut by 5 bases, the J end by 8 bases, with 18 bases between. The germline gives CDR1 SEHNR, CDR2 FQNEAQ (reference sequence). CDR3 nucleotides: TGTGCCAGCAGCCATCAACCACGGAGTGAGGAAAAACTGTTTTTT. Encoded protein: CASSHQPRSEEKLFF.

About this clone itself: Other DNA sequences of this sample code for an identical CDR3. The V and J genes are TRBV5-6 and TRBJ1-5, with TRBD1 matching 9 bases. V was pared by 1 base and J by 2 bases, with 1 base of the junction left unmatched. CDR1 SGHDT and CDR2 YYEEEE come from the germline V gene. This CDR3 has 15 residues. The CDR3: CASSLRTGGNQPQHF. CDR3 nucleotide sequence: TGTGCCAGCAGCTTGAGGACAGGGGGCAATCAGCCCCAGCATTTT.

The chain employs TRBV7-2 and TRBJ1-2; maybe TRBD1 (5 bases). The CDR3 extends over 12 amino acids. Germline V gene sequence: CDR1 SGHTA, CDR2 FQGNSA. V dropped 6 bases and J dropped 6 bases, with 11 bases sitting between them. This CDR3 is CASSWGYDGYTF. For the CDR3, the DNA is TGTGCCAGCAGTTGGGGGTATGATGGCTACACCTTC.

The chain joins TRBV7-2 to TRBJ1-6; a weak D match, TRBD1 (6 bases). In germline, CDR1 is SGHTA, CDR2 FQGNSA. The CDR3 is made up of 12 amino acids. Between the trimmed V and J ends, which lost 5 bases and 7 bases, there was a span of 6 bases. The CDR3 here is CASSTGNSPLHF. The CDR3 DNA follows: TGTGCCAGCAGCACAGGGAATTCACCCCTCCACTTT.

CDR3 in amino acids: CASSHFIDPQLRSTNEQFF. DNA of the CDR3: TGCGCCAGCAGTCATTTCATCGATCCCCAACTTCGATCGACCAATGAGCAGTTCTTC. The chain uses TRBV23-1 and TRBJ2-1; D is unresolved. TRBV23-1 is marked as an open reading frame, function uncertain. The V end lost 3 bases, the J end lost 6 bases, and 27 bases lay between the germline ends. The CDR3 contains 19 residues.

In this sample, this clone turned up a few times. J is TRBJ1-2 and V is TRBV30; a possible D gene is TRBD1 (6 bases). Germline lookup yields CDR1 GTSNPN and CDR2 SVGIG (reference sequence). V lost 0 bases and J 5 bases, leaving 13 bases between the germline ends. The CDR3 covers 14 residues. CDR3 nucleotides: TGTGCCTGGAGTGTACTCCAGGGGAGTTATGGCTACACCTTC. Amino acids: CAWSVLQGSYGYTF.

The CDR3 sequence: CASSRDWGTEAFF. The CDR3 bases are TGTGCCAGCAGCCGGGACTGGGGCACTGAAGCTTTCTTT. The chain couples TRBV11-2 to TRBJ1-1, with D possibly being TRBD1 (5 bases). The CDR3 contains 13 residues. The V end was cut by 5 bases, the J end by 4 bases, with 11 bases between. In germline, CDR1 is SGHAT, CDR2 FQNNGV. The variable domain in full, with the rest retrieved from reference TRBV11-2 and TRBJ1-1, is EAGVAQSPRYKIIEKRQSVAFWCNPISGHATLYWYQQILGQGPKLLIQFQNNGVVDDSQLPKDRFSAERLKGVDSTLKIQPAKLEDSAVYLCASSRDWGTEAFFGQGTRLTVV.

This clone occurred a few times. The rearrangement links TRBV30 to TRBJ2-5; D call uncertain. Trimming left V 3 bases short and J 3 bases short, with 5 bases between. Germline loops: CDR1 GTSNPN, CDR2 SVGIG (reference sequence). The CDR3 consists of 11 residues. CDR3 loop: CAWRKKETQYF. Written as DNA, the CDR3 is TGTGCCTGGAGGAAAAAAGAGACCCAGTACTTC.

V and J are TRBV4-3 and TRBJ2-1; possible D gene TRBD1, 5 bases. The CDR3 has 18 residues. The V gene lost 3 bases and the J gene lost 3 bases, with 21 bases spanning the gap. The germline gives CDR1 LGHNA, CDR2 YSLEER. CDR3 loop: CASSQTIPGSGRYNEQFF. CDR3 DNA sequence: TGCGCCAGCAGCCAGACAATACCAGGGTCTGGGCGCTACAATGAGCAGTTCTTC.

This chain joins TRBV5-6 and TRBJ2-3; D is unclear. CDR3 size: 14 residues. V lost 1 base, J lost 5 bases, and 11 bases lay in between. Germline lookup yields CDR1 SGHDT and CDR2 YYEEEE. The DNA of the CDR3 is TGTGCCAGCAGCTTGTATCGTTCGGGAGATACGCAGTATTTT. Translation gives CASSLYRSGDTQYF.

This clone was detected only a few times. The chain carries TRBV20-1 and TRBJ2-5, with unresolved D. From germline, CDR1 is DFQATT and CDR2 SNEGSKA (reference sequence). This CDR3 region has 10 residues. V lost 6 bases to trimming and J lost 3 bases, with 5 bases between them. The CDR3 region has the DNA TGCAGTGCGGCAAAAGAGACCCAGTACTTC. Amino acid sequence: CSAAKETQYF.

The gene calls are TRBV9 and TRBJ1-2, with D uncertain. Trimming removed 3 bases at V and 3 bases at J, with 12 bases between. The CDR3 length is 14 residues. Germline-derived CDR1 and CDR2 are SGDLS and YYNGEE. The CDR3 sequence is CASSETTAHYGYTF. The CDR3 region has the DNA TGTGCCAGCAGCGAGACGACCGCCCACTATGGCTACACCTTC.

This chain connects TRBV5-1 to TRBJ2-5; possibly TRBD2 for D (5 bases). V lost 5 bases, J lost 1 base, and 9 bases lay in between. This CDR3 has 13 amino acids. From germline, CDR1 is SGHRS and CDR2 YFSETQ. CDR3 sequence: CASRAGVQETQYF. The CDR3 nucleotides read TGCGCCAGCAGGGCCGGGGTCCAAGAGACCCAGTACTTC.

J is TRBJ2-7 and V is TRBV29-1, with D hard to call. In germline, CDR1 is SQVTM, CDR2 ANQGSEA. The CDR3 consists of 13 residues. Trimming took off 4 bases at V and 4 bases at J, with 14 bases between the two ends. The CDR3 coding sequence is TGCAGCGTTGGATTTGAGTTCGGGTACGAGCAGTACTTC. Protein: CSVGFEFGYEQYF.

CDR3 region: CAWNRDRVGTEAFF. The DNA for the CDR3 is TGTGCCTGGAACAGGGACAGGGTTGGAACTGAAGCTTTCTTT. J is TRBJ1-1 and V is TRBV30, with 9 positions matching TRBD1. Germline trimming cut 4 bases from V and 5 bases from J; bases unmatched to any gene: 8. Germline V gene sequence: CDR1 GTSNPN, CDR2 SVGIG (reference sequence). The CDR3 has 14 amino acids. Full variable domain (remainder filled in from reference TRBV30 and TRBJ1-1): SQTIHQWPATLVQPVGSPLSLECTVEGTSNPNLYWYRQAAGRGLQLLFYSVGIGQISSEVPQNLSASRPQDRQFILSSKKLLLSDSGFYLCAWNRDRVGTEAFFGQGTRLTVV.